A single sample is the source of the 27 T cell receptor beta chains below, sequenced in a study of blood T cell repertoires in COVID-19. Libraries were prepared by immunoSEQ multiplex PCR; TCRdb keeps only in-frame clonotypes and omits some of them. The sample has about 25,000 clones; about 90% are singletons. What was sequenced was peripheral blood. The receptors derive from a man in his sixties or seventies in a cohort sampled during active COVID-19.

The rearrangement uses TRBV7-6 and TRBJ2-7; D is perhaps TRBD1 (5 bases). Trimming pared 0 bases from V and 2 bases from J, leaving 14 bases between. CDR1 and CDR2 (germline): SGHVS, FNYEAQ. CDR3 length: 16 residues. CDR3 sequence reads: CASSLAGAGRAYEQYF. The DNA for the CDR3 is TGTGCCAGCAGCTTAGCTGGGGCAGGCAGAGCCTACGAGCAGTACTTC.

This clone appeared once. CDR3 in DNA: TGTGCCAGTAGTCCCGAGGGACAGGGTGTCTCACCCCTCCACTTT. This sequence encodes CASSPEGQGVSPLHF. The gene calls are TRBV19 and TRBJ1-6; 9 positions agree with TRBD1. The CDR3 is 15 residues long. Trimming cost V 5 bases and J 10 bases; bases outside gene matches: 9. Germline assignment: CDR1 LNHDA and CDR2 SQIVND (reference sequence).

The chain uses TRBV7-3 and TRBJ2-2; D gene uncertain. CDR1 and CDR2 from the germline V gene are SGHTA and FQGTGA. The CDR3 runs 14 residues. V was clipped by 5 bases and J by 1 base, with 8 bases between them. CDR3 nucleotides: TGTGCCAGCAGCACACACAAGAACACCGGGGAGCTGTTTTTT. Translating gives CASSTHKNTGELFF.

This chain links TRBV6-6 with TRBJ2-1, with 9 bases matching TRBD2. This CDR3 is 17 amino acids long. Germline assignment: CDR1 MNHNY and CDR2 SVGAGI (reference sequence). Germline trimming cut 5 bases from V and 3 bases from J; bases unmatched to any gene: 11. The CDR3 region has the DNA TGTGCCAGCAGTCTCTCCGGTGCGGGAGGGATCTACAATGAGCAGTTCTTC. Protein product: CASSLSGAGGIYNEQFF.

This chain connects TRBV7-2 to TRBJ2-1; TRBD2 aligns across 9 bases. Germline V gives CDR1 SGHTA, CDR2 FQGNSA. The length of the CDR3 is 15 residues. J was trimmed by 7 bases and V by 1 base; bases with no gene match: 5. CDR3 in DNA: TGTGCCAGCAGCTTAGGTAGCGGGAGTGGAAATGAGCAGTTCTTC. It codes for CASSLGSGSGNEQFF.

V gene TRBV19 combines with J gene TRBJ1-5; no clear D. The length of the CDR3 is 13 residues. Germline V CDR1 and CDR2: LNHDA, SQIVND (reference sequence). The V end lost 4 bases, the J end lost 4 bases, and 8 bases lay between the germline ends. This CDR3 reads CASSKQTNQPQHF. CDR3 DNA sequence: TGTGCCAGTAGTAAGCAGACTAATCAGCCCCAGCATTTT. Based on the CDR3 plus reference TRBV19 and TRBJ1-5, the full variable domain is DGGITQSPKYLFRKEGQNVTLSCEQNLNHDAMYWYRQDPGQGLRLIYYSQIVNDFQKGDIAEGYSVSREKKESFPLTVTSAQKNPTAFYLCASSKQTNQPQHFGDGTRLSIL.

The chain combines TRBV7-6 with TRBJ2-1; TRBD2 agrees at 7 bases. The CDR3 runs to 16 residues. Losses at the gene ends were 1 base for V and 7 bases for J; bases not matched to a gene: 10. Germline V gives CDR1 SGHVS, CDR2 FNYEAQ. The CDR3 spells CASSLVPAGTRNEQFF. The CDR3 nucleotides read TGTGCCAGCAGCTTAGTTCCAGCGGGAACGAGGAATGAGCAGTTCTTC.

The V gene is TRBV24-1, the J gene TRBJ2-5; 8 bases align to TRBD1. Germline loops: CDR1 KGHDR, CDR2 SFDVKD. J gave up 5 bases and V 1 base, and 14 bases lay outside the gene matches. This CDR3 comprises 18 residues. CDR3 nucleotide sequence: TGTGCCACCAGTGATTTAGCAGGGGGCAAGGGGAATGTGGAGACCCAGTACTTC. This encodes CATSDLAGGKGNVETQYF.

The chain is built from TRBV5-1 and TRBJ1-1; a weak D match, TRBD1 (6 bases). The V gene's germline CDR1 is SGHRS and CDR2 YFSETQ. With 2 bases removed from V and 1 base from J, the gap between germline ends came to 12 bases. CDR3 length: 15 amino acids. CDR3 region: CASSLAGVRNTEAFF. The DNA of the CDR3 is TGCGCCAGCAGCTTAGCAGGGGTCCGGAACACTGAAGCTTTCTTT.

The CDR3 sequence is CASSTDRGFSNEQFF. The CDR3 region has the DNA TGTGCCAGCAGTACGGACAGGGGATTCAGCAATGAGCAGTTCTTC. The V gene is TRBV2, the J gene TRBJ2-1; TRBD1 agrees at 9 bases. Trimming took 5 bases from V and 6 from J; bases not matched to a gene: 8. The CDR3 contains 15 residues. CDR1 and CDR2 (germline): SNHLY, FYNNEI.

The chain joins TRBV9 to TRBJ2-7, with 14 bases matching TRBD2. Unmatched junction bases numbered 7, after V lost 0 bases and J lost 2 bases. The CDR3 has 18 residues. CDR1 and CDR2 (germline): SGDLS, YYNGEE. The CDR3 is CASSVGAGTSGSTYEQYF. The CDR3 DNA follows: TGTGCCAGCAGCGTAGGGGCCGGGACTAGCGGGAGTACCTACGAGCAGTACTTC.

V gene TRBV29-1 combines with J gene TRBJ2-7; weak D call: TRBD2 (6 bases). CDR3 length: 14 amino acids. Per germline, CDR1 SQVTM and CDR2 ANQGSEA. Deletions cut 3 bases from V and 1 base from J, with 13 bases between. The CDR3 nucleotides are TGCAGCGTTGATGGTAGCGGTCATTCCTACGAGCAGTACTTC. It encodes CSVDGSGHSYEQYF.

V is TRBV19 and J is TRBJ2-1, with 9 bases aligning to TRBD2. The CDR3 length is 18 residues. V shed 3 bases, J shed 3 bases, and the junction held 12 bases outside the gene matches. The germline CDR1 and CDR2 sequences are LNHDA and SQIVND (reference sequence). The CDR3 reads CASSIALAGRRVYNEQFF. Written as DNA, the CDR3 is TGTGCCAGTAGTATCGCACTAGCGGGTCGGAGAGTCTACAATGAGCAGTTCTTC.

This chain joins TRBV5-1 and TRBJ2-1; D might be TRBD1 (6 bases). Deletions cut 4 bases from V and 0 bases from J, with 11 bases between. This CDR3 region has 15 residues. From germline, CDR1 is SGHRS and CDR2 YFSETQ. The CDR3 DNA reads TGCGCCAGCAGCAGACAGGAAAGCTCCTACAATGAGCAGTTCTTC. Translated: CASSRQESSYNEQFF.

This sequence joins TRBV7-3 and TRBJ2-2; 8 nucleotides agree with TRBD1. The CDR3 is 13 amino acids. Trimming took 5 bases from V and 13 from J; bases not matched to a gene: 9. Germline-derived CDR1 and CDR2 are SGHTA and FQGTGA. The CDR3 nucleotides are TGTGCCAGCAGCACGACGGGACAGGACGGGCTGTTTTTT. Translation: CASSTTGQDGLFF.

This chain connects TRBV9 to TRBJ2-3; 14 bases map to TRBD2. Germline CDR1 reads SGDLS; CDR2 reads YYNGEE. The V and J ends lost 4 bases and 6 bases, in that order; junction bases with no gene match: 7. This CDR3 has 16 amino acids. CDR3 in amino acids: CASSPGTSGSGDTQYF. The CDR3 DNA follows: TGTGCCAGCAGCCCAGGGACTAGCGGGAGTGGCGATACGCAGTATTTT.

This sequence joins TRBV14 and TRBJ1-4, with D hard to call. Germline-derived CDR1 and CDR2 are SGHDN and FVKESK. The CDR3 length is 17 residues. Deletions cut 0 bases from V and 5 bases from J, with 16 bases between. The CDR3 DNA is TGTGCCAGCAGCCAAGACATTAAGCCAGGAAGCAATGAAAAACTGTTTTTT. Residues: CASSQDIKPGSNEKLFF.

The count of this clone is one. V is TRBV11-1 and J is TRBJ2-7, with a weak D call TRBD2 (7 bases). V dropped 5 bases and J dropped 4 bases, with 15 bases sitting between them. This CDR3 comprises 14 residues. The germline CDR1 and CDR2 sequences are SGHAT and FQDESV (reference sequence). In DNA, the CDR3 is TGTGCCAGCAGCCCTGCGGGGGCGAGGTACGAGCAGTACTTC. Translating it yields CASSPAGARYEQYF.

In its sample, this clone was seen a few times. The J gene is TRBJ1-2, the V gene TRBV10-1; 7 positions match TRBD1. This CDR3 has 13 residues. Germline V gene lookup returns CDR1 WNHNN and CDR2 SYGVQD (reference sequence). The ends lost 3 bases at V and 7 bases at J; junction bases unmatched: 5. CDR3 sequence reads: CASSDPGGIGYTF. CDR3 coding DNA: TGCGCCAGCAGTGACCCAGGGGGAATTGGCTACACCTTC.

The V gene is TRBV6-5, the J gene TRBJ2-1, with TRBD2 matching 7 bases. V gave up 6 bases and J gave up 8 bases; unmatched junction bases: 10. This CDR3 region has 14 residues. Germline CDR1 reads MNHEY; CDR2 reads SVGAGI. The CDR3 here is CASRRGGRGDEQFF. In nucleotides, the CDR3 is TGTGCCAGCAGACGTGGCGGGAGAGGCGATGAGCAGTTCTTC.

This rearrangement joins TRBV28 to TRBJ1-2; D is possibly TRBD1 (6 bases). The CDR3 runs 13 residues. In germline, CDR1 is MDHEN, CDR2 SYDVKM. V lost 5 bases and J 8 bases, leaving 15 bases between the germline ends. The chain's CDR3 is CASSRDTSRGYTF. The CDR3 bases are TGTGCCAGCAGTCGGGACACGTCTCGCGGCTACACCTTC.

The V and J genes are TRBV9 and TRBJ2-7; 12 bases match TRBD2. Per germline, CDR1 SGDLS and CDR2 YYNGEE. This CDR3 has 18 residues. After removal of 0 bases from V and 8 bases from J, the junction contained 15 bases not matched to a gene. CDR3 loop: CASSVADTSGRSISQQYF. The CDR3 DNA reads TGTGCCAGCAGCGTAGCTGATACTAGCGGGAGGTCCATTTCCCAGCAGTACTTC.

The rearrangement uses TRBV28 and TRBJ2-7, with 8 bases identical to TRBD2. The junction had 6 bases not matched to a gene; V was cut back by 5 bases and J by 0 bases. CDR3 length: 15 amino acids. From germline, CDR1 is MDHEN and CDR2 SYDVKM. DNA for the CDR3: TGTGCCAGCAGTCCTGGTGGGACTAGCTCCTACGAGCAGTACTTC. This gives the protein CASSPGGTSSYEQYF.

The chain combines TRBV6-5 with TRBJ2-7; 10 bases align to TRBD2. CDR1 is MNHEY, CDR2 SVGAGI, per germline. J lost 4 bases, V lost 7 bases, and 7 bases had no gene match. CDR3 length: 14 residues. The CDR3 DNA is TGTGCCAGCACCGGGGTAGCGGGAGGATACGAGCAGTACTTC. Its protein product is CASTGVAGGYEQYF.

To note about this clone: A junction boundary mismatches the germline segment, possibly from a read error. This chain joins TRBV7-9 and TRBJ2-7; D is possibly TRBD1 (6 bases). Looked up from germline, CDR1 is SEHNR and CDR2 is FQNEAQ (reference sequence). This CDR3 is built from 13 residues. This chain's CDR3 is CASSLYAQGARFF. As DNA, the CDR3 is TGTGCCAGCAGCCTCTATGCACAGGGCGCCAGATTCTTC. The variable domain in full, with the rest retrieved from reference TRBV7-9 and TRBJ2-7, is DTGVSQNPRHKITKRGQNVTFRCDPISEHNRLYWYRQTLGQGPEFLTYFQNEAQLEKSRLLSDRFSAERPKGSFSTLEIQRTEQGDSAMYLCASSLYAQGARFFGPGTRLTVT.

This chain links TRBV18 with TRBJ2-7, with a weak D call TRBD1 (6 bases). The V and J ends lost 3 bases and 0 bases respectively, with 15 bases between them. Germline loops: CDR1 KGHSH, CDR2 LQKENI. There are 16 residues in the CDR3. CDR3 DNA: TGTGCCAGCTCACCCCCGACAGGTACCAGCTCCTACGAGCAGTACTTC. It translates to CASSPPTGTSSYEQYF.

The chain links TRBV19 to TRBJ2-2; unclear D gene. The CDR3 has 15 amino acids. V lost 3 bases and J lost 0, with 8 bases in between. CDR1 is LNHDA and CDR2 is SQIVND in the germline V gene (reference sequence). The CDR3 loop reads CASSIVGPNTGELFF. The DNA for the CDR3 is TGTGCCAGTAGTATTGTCGGTCCGAACACCGGGGAGCTGTTTTTT.